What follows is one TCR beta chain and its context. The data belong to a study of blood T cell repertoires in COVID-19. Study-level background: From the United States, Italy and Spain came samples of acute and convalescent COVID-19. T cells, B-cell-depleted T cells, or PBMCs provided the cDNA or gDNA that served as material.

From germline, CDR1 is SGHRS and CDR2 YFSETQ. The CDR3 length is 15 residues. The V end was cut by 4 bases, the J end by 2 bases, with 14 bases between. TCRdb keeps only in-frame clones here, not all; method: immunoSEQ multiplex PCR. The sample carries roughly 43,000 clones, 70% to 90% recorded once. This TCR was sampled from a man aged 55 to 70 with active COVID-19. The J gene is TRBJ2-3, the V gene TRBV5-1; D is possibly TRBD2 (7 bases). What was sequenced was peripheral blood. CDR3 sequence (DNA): TGCGCCAGCAGCAAGGGGGGGTTATCCACAGATACGCAGTATTTT. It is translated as CASSKGGLSTDTQYF. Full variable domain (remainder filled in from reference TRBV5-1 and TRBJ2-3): KAGVTQTPRYLIKTRGQQVTLSCSPISGHRSVSWYQQTPGQGLQFLFEYFSETQRNKGNFPGRFSGRQFSNSRSEMNVSTLELGDSALYLCASSKGGLSTDTQYFGPGTRLTVL.